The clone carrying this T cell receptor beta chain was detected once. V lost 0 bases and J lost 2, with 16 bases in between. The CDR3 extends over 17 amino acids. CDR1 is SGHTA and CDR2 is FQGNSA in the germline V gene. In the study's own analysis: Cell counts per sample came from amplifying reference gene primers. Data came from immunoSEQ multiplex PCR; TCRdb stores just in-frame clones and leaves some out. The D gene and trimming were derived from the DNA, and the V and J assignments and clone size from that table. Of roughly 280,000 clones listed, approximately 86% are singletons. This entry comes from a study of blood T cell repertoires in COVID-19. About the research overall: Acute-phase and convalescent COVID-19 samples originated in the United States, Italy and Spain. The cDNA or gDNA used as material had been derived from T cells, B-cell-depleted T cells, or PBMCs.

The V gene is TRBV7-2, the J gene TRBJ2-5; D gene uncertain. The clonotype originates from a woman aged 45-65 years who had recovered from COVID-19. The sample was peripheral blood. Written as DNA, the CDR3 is TGTGCCAGCAGCTTAGCGGTCCGCATGCGAGCACAAGAGACCCAGTACTTC. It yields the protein CASSLAVRMRAQETQYF.